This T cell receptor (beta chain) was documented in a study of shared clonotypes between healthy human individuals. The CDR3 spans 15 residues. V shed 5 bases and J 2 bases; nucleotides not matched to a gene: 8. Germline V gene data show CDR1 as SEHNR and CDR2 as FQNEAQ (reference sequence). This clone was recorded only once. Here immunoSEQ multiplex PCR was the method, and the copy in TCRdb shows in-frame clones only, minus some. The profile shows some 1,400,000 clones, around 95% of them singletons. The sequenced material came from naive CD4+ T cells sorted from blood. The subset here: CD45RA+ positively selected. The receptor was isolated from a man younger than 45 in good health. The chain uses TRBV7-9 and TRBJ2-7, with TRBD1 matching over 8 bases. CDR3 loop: CASSQTTGDPYEQYF. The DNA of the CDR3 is TGTGCCAGCAGCCAAACGACAGGGGACCCCTACGAGCAGTACTTC. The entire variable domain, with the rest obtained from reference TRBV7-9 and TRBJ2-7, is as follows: DTGVSQNPRHKITKRGQNVTFRCDPISEHNRLYWYRQTLGQGPEFLTYFQNEAQLEKSRLLSDRFSAERPKGSFSTLEIQRTEQGDSAMYLCASSQTTGDPYEQYFGPGTRLTVT.